What follows is one TCR beta chain and its context. TCRdb's copy holds only in-frame clones and misses some; the assay was immunoSEQ multiplex PCR. Altogether about 97,000 clones are present, approximately 90% being singletons, with the ten largest covering 2.8%. This sample is part of a study of T cell responses to AZD1222 COVID-19 vaccine. Germline lookup yields CDR1 MNHEY and CDR2 SVGEGT. The CDR3 sequence is 15 residues long. V was shortened by 5 bases and J by 0 bases, with 13 bases between the two germline ends. The starting material was peripheral blood, obtained on day 0 of AZD1222 vaccination. This sequence joins TRBV6-2 or TRBV6-3 and TRBJ2-5; a possible D gene is TRBD2 (5 bases). The receptor was isolated from an adult in good health. The CDR3 loop reads CASSSGIRYQETQYF. CDR3 sequence (DNA): TGTGCCAGCAGTAGCGGTATCAGGTACCAAGAGACCCAGTACTTC.